This TCR beta chain was recovered during a study of T cell repertoires in cytomegalovirus infection. This clonotype has just a few counts. Its antigen is not identified. Via MiXCR, TCRdb re-called the reads, giving one row per CDR3 protein. The sample has approximately 300,000 distinct CDR3 sequences, approximately 25% seen once; the top ten hold roughly 13%. General observations from the study: The ex vivo response showed dominance by HLA-C-restricted CMV-specific TCR beta clonotypes.

The sample here was cultured PBMCs, taken from culture after CMV antigen stimulation. The origin of this receptor is a human donor in good health (CMV status not recorded). Some clones in this sample may be carry-over from other donors' samples.

The CDR3 DNA is TGTGCCAGCAGCCCTACCGGGACAGGACGGGATACGCAGTATTTT. Protein product: CASSPTGTGRDTQYF. This chain links TRBV5-6 with TRBJ2-3; TRBD1 matches at 8 bases. Germline V gene data show CDR1 as SGHDT and CDR2 as YYEEEE. The CDR3 loop spans 15 amino acids. Unmatched junction bases numbered 10, after V lost 4 bases and J lost 6 bases.